The next 5 T cell receptor beta chains were all read from a single sample in a study of CD8+CD57+ T cells in acquired aplastic anemia. It was genomic DNA that served as the template for profiling TCR beta VDJ and CDR3. TCRdb passed the reads through MiXCR, listing each CDR3 protein once. The sample contains about 190,000 distinct CDR3 sequences, 48% of which appear only once. Patients sequenced had flow cytometry evidence of CD8+CD57+ cell expansion. The sequencing sample was made of sorted CD4+, CD8+, or CD8+CD57+ T cells (not recorded which) from PBMCs. The receptors were gathered from a human donor with aplastic anemia.

This chain links TRBV20-1 with TRBJ1-6; tentatively, D is TRBD1 (5 bases). The germline V and J ends were trimmed by 1 base and 6 bases, with 7 bases remaining between them. The CDR3 covers 13 residues. Germline V lookup: CDR1 DFQATT, CDR2 SNEGSKA (reference sequence). The CDR3 loop is CSARGTPNSPLHF. The CDR3 region has the DNA TGCAGTGCTAGAGGGACACCTAATTCACCCCTCCACTTT.

The V and J genes are TRBV6-2 or TRBV6-3 and TRBJ2-1, with D possibly matching TRBD2 (6 bases). Germline V lookup: CDR1 MNHEY, CDR2 SVGEGT. The V end was cut by 4 bases, the J end by 10 bases, with 11 bases between. The CDR3 consists of 12 residues. This CDR3 reads CASSFRLEEQFF. DNA for the CDR3: TGTGCCAGCAGTTTCAGACTAGAAGAGCAGTTCTTC.

About this clonotype: The junction departs from germline at one end; a sequencing error may be responsible. The V call is TRBV5-5, the J call TRBJ2-7; D gene uncertain. From germline, CDR1 is SGHKS and CDR2 YYEKEE (reference sequence). CDR3 length: 15 residues. In DNA form, the CDR3 reads TGTGCCAGCAGCCCCTCGTTAGGGAACCTCTACGAACAGTACTTC. It codes for CASSPSLGNLYEQYF.

This clonotype was seen at least ten times. The chain joins TRBV5-4 to TRBJ1-1; TRBD1 matches at 10 bases. Trimming removed 4 bases from V and 10 bases from J; junction bases left unmatched: 4. In germline, CDR1 is SGHNT, CDR2 YYREEE (reference sequence). This CDR3 is built from 12 residues. The CDR3 sequence: CASSLGTGVAFF. CDR3 DNA sequence: TGTGCCAGCAGCCTCGGGACAGGGGTAGCTTTCTTT.

This clonotype was recorded a few times. This chain connects TRBV20-1 to TRBJ1-2, with 12 bases matching TRBD1. Unmatched junction bases numbered 3, after V lost 4 bases and J lost 6 bases. Germline assignment: CDR1 DFQATT and CDR2 SNEGSKA (reference sequence). The CDR3 extends over 13 amino acids. The DNA of the CDR3 is TGCAGTGCTACCCGGGACAGGGGGCATGGCTACACCTTC. It specifies CSATRDRGHGYTF.